This entry concerns a single T cell receptor (beta chain). This sample was included in a study of brain T cells in children with intractable seizures. Time point described: blood from clinic visit 5 months post-surgery; TSC patient then seizure free. Surgery cases with the highest brain T cell transcript signatures were chosen for sequencing. Pre-surgery treatment included at least one anti-epileptic drug. The protocol was immunoSEQ multiplex PCR, while the TCRdb copy is restricted to in-frame clones and leaves out a portion. The sample includes approximately 330,000 clones, about 93% seen only once; the top ten take around 5%. This receptor was identified in a boy under two years old with tuberous sclerosis and intractable seizures. This sample comprised peripheral blood, obtained approximately 5 months after surgery.

CDR3 residues: CASSLQTGTDTEAFF. The CDR3 DNA is TGCGCCAGCAGCCTTCAAACAGGGACGGACACTGAAGCTTTCTTT. The chain couples TRBV5-1 to TRBJ1-1; D is possibly TRBD1 (6 bases). The CDR3 extends over 15 amino acids. With 4 bases removed from V and 3 bases from J, the gap between germline ends came to 16 bases. Germline V gene data show CDR1 as SGHRS and CDR2 as YFSETQ.